The rows below give T cell receptor beta chains drawn from one sample of a study of vaccination effects on CD4 cells after COVID-19. The data were produced by immunoSEQ multiplex PCR, yet TCRdb's version contains in-frame clones alone and is incomplete. Seen here are fewer than 80,000 clones, about 74% observed once, and the top ten hold 1.5% to 1.9%. Their specific antigens are unknown. This specimen consisted of CD4+ T cells from PBMCs cultured with HCoV-229E spike peptides, obtained after COVID-19 vaccination. The receptors here all came from a human donor who received a COVID-19 vaccine. CDR3s include the opening cysteine and the closing phenylalanine or tryptophan. The order of the fields is V gene, J gene, CDR3 protein.

v_call: TRBV9; j_call: TRBJ2-3; cdr3_aa: CASSWSPTRTDTQYF
v_call: TRBV6-6; j_call: TRBJ1-1; cdr3_aa: CASIKTGGSNTEAFF
v_call: TRBV6-5; j_call: TRBJ1-1; cdr3_aa: CASSYVRGGVTEAFF
v_call: TRBV6-6; j_call: TRBJ1-2; cdr3_aa: CASTRREYGYTF
v_call: TRBV7-2; j_call: TRBJ1-2; cdr3_aa: CASSGAGIPWDGYTF
v_call: TRBV7-9; j_call: TRBJ1-5; cdr3_aa: CASSFLQPQHF
v_call: TRBV4-1; j_call: TRBJ1-2; cdr3_aa: CASRDAGGAYGYTF
v_call: TRBV3-1/TRBV3-2; j_call: TRBJ1-2; cdr3_aa: CASSPRDRDNYGYTF
v_call: TRBV6-5; j_call: TRBJ1-3; cdr3_aa: CASSYTQPASGNTIYF
v_call: TRBV7-3; j_call: TRBJ2-5; cdr3_aa: CASSFGPGERETQYF
v_call: TRBV4-3; j_call: TRBJ1-6; cdr3_aa: CASSQYGSSYNSPLHF
v_call: TRBV30; j_call: TRBJ1-1; cdr3_aa: CAWATRRGNTEAFF
v_call: TRBV5-1; j_call: TRBJ1-4; cdr3_aa: CASSLSGGTLAIANEKLFF
v_call: TRBV11-2; j_call: TRBJ2-4; cdr3_aa: CASSPRTSGGAKNIQYF
v_call: TRBV19; j_call: TRBJ2-1; cdr3_aa: CASTPQVRPGNEQFF
v_call: TRBV24-1; j_call: TRBJ2-3; cdr3_aa: CATSDGQGGTDTQYF
v_call: TRBV18; j_call: TRBJ1-1; cdr3_aa: CASSLLDTGTEAFF
v_call: TRBV19; j_call: TRBJ2-1; cdr3_aa: CASSSRDPYNEQFF
v_call: TRBV18; j_call: TRBJ2-2; cdr3_aa: CASSPQEAGGSLTGELFF
v_call: TRBV29-1; j_call: TRBJ1-5; cdr3_aa: CSVEAWGNNQPQHF
v_call: TRBV14; j_call: TRBJ2-5; cdr3_aa: CASSKLGAGGETQYF
v_call: TRBV4-2; j_call: TRBJ2-5; cdr3_aa: CASSQNGFQETQYF
v_call: TRBV2; j_call: TRBJ1-2; cdr3_aa: CASSGDNYGYTF
v_call: TRBV5-1; j_call: TRBJ2-2; cdr3_aa: CASSPGQGGTGELFF
v_call: TRBV12-3/TRBV12-4; j_call: TRBJ2-1; cdr3_aa: CASSRDRLLRFF
v_call: TRBV18; j_call: TRBJ1-3; cdr3_aa: CASSPDRSSGNTIYF
v_call: TRBV7-9; j_call: TRBJ1-6; cdr3_aa: CASSLMGVGSPLHF
v_call: TRBV5-6; j_call: TRBJ1-2; cdr3_aa: CASSLFGVYYGYTF
v_call: TRBV18; j_call: TRBJ1-6; cdr3_aa: CASSPPSQGRNSPLHF
v_call: TRBV18; j_call: TRBJ1-2; cdr3_aa: CASSPYPQAADGYTF
v_call: TRBV7-9; j_call: TRBJ1-4; cdr3_aa: CASSLMGGAVEKLFF
v_call: TRBV2; j_call: TRBJ1-5; cdr3_aa: CASSGTGGGNQPQHF
v_call: TRBV24-1; j_call: TRBJ1-5; cdr3_aa: CATSDPRQNNQPQHF
v_call: TRBV5-8; j_call: TRBJ2-5; cdr3_aa: CASPVAGDSKYQETQYF
v_call: TRBV5-4; j_call: TRBJ2-2; cdr3_aa: CASSPGDGGSGELFF
v_call: TRBV7-8; j_call: TRBJ2-2; cdr3_aa: CASIRLGSTGELFF
v_call: TRBV10-3; j_call: TRBJ1-4; cdr3_aa: CAISDKGANEKLFF
v_call: TRBV7-9; j_call: TRBJ2-5; cdr3_aa: CASSLDGSETQYF
v_call: TRBV3-1/TRBV3-2; j_call: TRBJ2-3; cdr3_aa: CASSRYLTDSSTDTQYF
v_call: TRBV5-1; j_call: TRBJ2-5; cdr3_aa: CASSLAPGQRETQYF
v_call: TRBV23-1; j_call: TRBJ2-1; cdr3_aa: CASSPRTDYNEQFF
v_call: TRBV5-1; j_call: TRBJ2-2; cdr3_aa: CASGQGRNTGELFF
v_call: TRBV30; j_call: TRBJ2-5; cdr3_aa: CAWSTQETQYF
v_call: TRBV6-2/TRBV6-3; j_call: TRBJ2-2; cdr3_aa: CASSTRRGAWDTGELFF
v_call: TRBV19; j_call: TRBJ1-2; cdr3_aa: CASSTNDRSYGYTF
v_call: TRBV3-1/TRBV3-2; j_call: TRBJ2-4; cdr3_aa: CASSQDRGRFVNIQYF
v_call: TRBV10-3; j_call: TRBJ1-2; cdr3_aa: CAISDQRGYGYTF
v_call: TRBV4-1; j_call: TRBJ2-1; cdr3_aa: CASSQVLRNEQFF
v_call: TRBV27; j_call: TRBJ1-2; cdr3_aa: CASGLIALDNYGYTF
v_call: TRBV29-1; j_call: TRBJ1-5; cdr3_aa: CSVGQGGEQPQHF
v_call: TRBV5-1; j_call: TRBJ2-3; cdr3_aa: CASSQPPTDTQYF
v_call: TRBV10-3; j_call: TRBJ1-2; cdr3_aa: CAISGPGSSILNYGYTF
v_call: TRBV27; j_call: TRBJ1-6; cdr3_aa: CASSQQGPVYNSPLHF
v_call: TRBV25-1; j_call: TRBJ1-2; cdr3_aa: CASSDRPSNYGYTF
v_call: TRBV19; j_call: TRBJ2-3; cdr3_aa: CATNAGSGGPDTQYF